This record covers a single T cell receptor (beta chain). These data originate in a study of blood T cell repertoires in COVID-19. Germline lookup yields CDR1 SGDLS and CDR2 YYNGEE. This CDR3 comprises 16 residues. Trimming cost V 4 bases and J 5 bases; bases outside gene matches: 11. Profiled with immunoSEQ multiplex PCR; TCRdb holds only in-frame clones, not every one. The table records approximately 88,000 clones, 85% to 90% of them present only once. This rearrangement joins TRBV9 to TRBJ2-2; 7 bases fit TRBD1. The sequence came from a woman aged 65 to 85 with acute or convalescent COVID-19. Input material: peripheral blood. The CDR3 bases are TGTGCCAGCAGCTTCCGGGACAGATTGGGGACCGGGGAGCTGTTTTTT. It specifies CASSFRDRLGTGELFF.